Below are 7 T cell receptor beta chains sequenced from a single sample in a study of OX40 agonist ivuxolimab in advanced cancers. The assay was immunoSEQ multiplex PCR, and TCRdb's table has in-frame clones only and misses some. The sample has 65,000 to 90,000 clones; roughly 90% are singletons. The specimen was CD4+ or CD8+ T cells sorted from blood, collected in a trial of the OX40 agonist ivuxolimab. These receptors were collected from an adult with an advanced solid tumor such as melanoma, head and neck, liver or kidney cancer.

This chain joins TRBV6-6 and TRBJ1-1; D might be TRBD1 (6 bases). The germline gives CDR1 MNHNY, CDR2 SVGAGI (reference sequence). There are 14 residues in the CDR3. The germline V and J ends were trimmed by 2 bases and 5 bases, with 12 bases remaining between them. CDR3 in DNA: TGTGCCAGCAGTTACCCGGACAGTTGGACTGAAGCTTTCTTT. Amino acid sequence: CASSYPDSWTEAFF.

The chain joins TRBV19 to TRBJ1-5; D uncertain. Trimming removed 6 bases from V and 3 bases from J, with 12 bases in between. The CDR3 sequence is 14 residues long. CDR1 and CDR2 (germline): LNHDA, SQIVND (reference sequence). In DNA, the CDR3 is TGTGCCAGTAGCGGACCAGGTTCCAATCAGCCCCAGCATTTT. Its protein is CASSGPGSNQPQHF.

CDR3 region: CATSSQRGWGETQYF. CDR3 nucleotides: TGTGCCACCAGCAGCCAGCGGGGTTGGGGGGAGACCCAGTACTTC. This chain uses TRBV15 with TRBJ2-5, with 7 bases that match TRBD2. Losses at the gene ends were 3 bases for V and 5 bases for J; bases not matched to a gene: 9. Germline V gene lookup returns CDR1 LNHNV and CDR2 YYDKDF (reference sequence). The CDR3 extends over 15 amino acids. The variable domain in full, completed from reference TRBV15 and TRBJ2-5, reads DAMVIQNPRYQVTQFGKPVTLSCSQTLNHNVMYWYQQKSSQAPKLLFHYYDKDFNNEADTPDNFQSRRPNTSFCFLDIRSPGLGDTAMYLCATSSQRGWGETQYFGPGTRLLVL.

CDR3 coding DNA: TGTGCCAGCAGCCACCTCGGGGGGAGAGGCACTGAAGCTTTCTTT. It encodes CASSHLGGRGTEAFF. V is TRBV14 and J is TRBJ1-1, with D possibly being TRBD1 (5 bases). Germline CDR1 and CDR2: SGHDN and FVKESK. V was cut by 3 bases and J by 4 bases, with 15 bases left in between. The CDR3 spans 15 residues.

A note on this clone: Different DNA sequences within this sample yield the same CDR3. The J gene is TRBJ1-5, the V gene TRBV13, with 7 nucleotides matching TRBD1. The CDR3 is made up of 13 amino acids. The germline V gene has CDR1 PRHDT and CDR2 FYEKMQ (reference sequence). V shed 5 bases and J 4 bases; nucleotides not matched to a gene: 2. The CDR3 DNA sequence: TGTGCCAGCAGCCCAGGGGGGAATCAGCCCCAGCATTTT. Encoded protein: CASSPGGNQPQHF.

This chain links TRBV5-6 with TRBJ1-1; perhaps TRBD1 as D (5 bases). CDR1 is SGHDT, CDR2 YYEEEE, per germline. V shed 5 bases and J shed 1 base, with 15 bases lying between them. This CDR3 has 15 amino acids. This chain's CDR3 is CASSHPTGANTEAFF. In DNA form, the CDR3 reads TGTGCCAGCAGTCATCCAACAGGAGCGAACACTGAAGCTTTCTTT.

This rearrangement joins TRBV27 to TRBJ1-2, with TRBD1 matching over 9 bases. The CDR3 extends over 14 amino acids. The trim removed 6 bases at V and 1 base at J, leaving 3 bases unmatched. Germline CDR1 is MNHEY and CDR2 is SMNVEV (reference sequence). This CDR3 reads CASRGTGYNYGYTF. The CDR3 DNA reads TGTGCCAGCAGGGGGACAGGGTATAACTATGGCTACACCTTC.